This T cell receptor beta chain was obtained from a study of T cell responses to AZD1222 COVID-19 vaccine. V lost 11 bases, J lost 1 base, and 8 bases lay in between. Per the germline V gene, CDR1 is MDHEN and CDR2 is SYDVKM. The CDR3 has 12 residues. The method was immunoSEQ multiplex PCR; TCRdb's version includes in-frame clones alone and lacks a portion of them. Of around 76,000 clones in the sample, roughly 81% were seen once. The sample in question was peripheral blood, obtained on day 0 of AZD1222 vaccination. This clonotype was sampled from an adult in good health. The rearrangement joins TRBV28 to TRBJ2-2, with D hard to call. As DNA, the CDR3 is TGTGCCTCGACGGTGAACACCGGGGAGCTGTTTTTT. Translation: CASTVNTGELFF. Full variable domain (outside the CDR3, taken from reference TRBV28 and TRBJ2-2): DVKVTQSSRYLVKRTGEKVFLECVQDMDHENMFWYRQDPGLGLRLIYFSYDVKMKEKGDIPEGYSVSREKKERFSLILESASTNQTSMYLCASTVNTGELFFGEGSRLTVL.